This T cell receptor (beta chain) was recorded in a study of molecular identifiers for immune sequencing clone quantification. Whole-study context: Replicates split RNA from about 20,000 or 100,000 naive CD8 cells five ways, and the researchers sequenced four portions. Study-level points and caveats: Whereas clones above 20 RNA copies held under 1% of naive-cell molecules, they held over 99% of effector molecules.

Methods described previously, with TCR primers listed, were used for bulk TCR libraries. One entry per CDR3 protein, called by TCRdb with MiXCR from the PCR reads. Seen here are approximately 100,000 distinct CDR3 sequences, roughly a third observed once, and the top ten hold 4% to 4.5%. The naive CD8 libraries originated from between about 18,000 and 1,000,000 sorted cells and drew on 10%, 30% or 50% RNA. The CDR3 spans 12 residues. Germline trimming cut 8 bases from V and 5 bases from J; bases unmatched to any gene: 1. Germline V lookup: CDR1 MNHEY, CDR2 SVGEGT. This clonotype has only a few counts. Its target is not known.

The receptor was derived from a human donor in good health. Some libraries in this study had Jurkat cell RNA spiked in. The chain links TRBV6-2 or TRBV6-3 to TRBJ2-1; 9 bases line up with TRBD1. The specimen was naive CD8+ T cells from blood, with Jurkat cell RNA spiked in. This sample's subset: FACS-sorted CD8+CD4-CCR7+CD45RA+ naive T cells. The CDR3 reads CASWDRDNEQFF. The CDR3 bases are TGTGCCAGCTGGGACAGGGACAATGAGCAGTTCTTC.